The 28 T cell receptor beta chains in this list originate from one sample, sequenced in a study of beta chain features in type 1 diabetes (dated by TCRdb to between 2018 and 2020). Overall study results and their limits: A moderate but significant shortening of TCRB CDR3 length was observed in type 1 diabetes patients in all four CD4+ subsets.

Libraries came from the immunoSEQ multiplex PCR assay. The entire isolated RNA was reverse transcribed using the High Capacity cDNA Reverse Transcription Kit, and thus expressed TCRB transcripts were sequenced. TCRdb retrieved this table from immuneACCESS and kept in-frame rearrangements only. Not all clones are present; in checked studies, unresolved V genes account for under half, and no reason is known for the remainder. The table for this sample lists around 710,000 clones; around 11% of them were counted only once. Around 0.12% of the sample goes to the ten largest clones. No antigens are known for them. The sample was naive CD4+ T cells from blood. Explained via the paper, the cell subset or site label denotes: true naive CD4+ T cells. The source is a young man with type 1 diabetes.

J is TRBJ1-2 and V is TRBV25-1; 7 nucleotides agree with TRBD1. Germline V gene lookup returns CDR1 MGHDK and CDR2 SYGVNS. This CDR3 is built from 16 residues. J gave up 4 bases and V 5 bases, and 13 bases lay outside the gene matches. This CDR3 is CASSPPGQSSIYGYTF. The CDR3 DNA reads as TGTGCCAGCAGTCCGCCGGGACAGAGCTCGATCTATGGCTACACCTTC.

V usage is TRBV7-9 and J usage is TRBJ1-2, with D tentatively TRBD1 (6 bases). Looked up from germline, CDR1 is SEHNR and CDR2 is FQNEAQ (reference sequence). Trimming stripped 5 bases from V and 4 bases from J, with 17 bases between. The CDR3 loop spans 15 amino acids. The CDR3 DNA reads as TGTGCCAGCAGCAGCTTCAATAGGGGGGGCTATGGCTACACCTTC. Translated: CASSSFNRGGYGYTF.

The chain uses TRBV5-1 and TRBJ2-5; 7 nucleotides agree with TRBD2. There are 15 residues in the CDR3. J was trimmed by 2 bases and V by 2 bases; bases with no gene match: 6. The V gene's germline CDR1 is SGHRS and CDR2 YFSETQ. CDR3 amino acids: CASSLSAAGQETQYF. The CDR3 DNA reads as TGCGCCAGCAGCTTATCAGCAGCGGGGCAAGAGACCCAGTACTTC. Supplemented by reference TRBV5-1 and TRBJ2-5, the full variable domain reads KAGVTQTPRYLIKTRGQQVTLSCSPISGHRSVSWYQQTPGQGLQFLFEYFSETQRNKGNFPGRFSGRQFSNSRSEMNVSTLELGDSALYLCASSLSAAGQETQYFGPGTRLLVL.

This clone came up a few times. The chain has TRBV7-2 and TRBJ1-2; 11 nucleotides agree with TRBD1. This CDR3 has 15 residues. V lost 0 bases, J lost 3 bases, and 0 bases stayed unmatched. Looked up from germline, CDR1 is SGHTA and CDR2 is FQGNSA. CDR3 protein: CASSLAGQGDYGYTF. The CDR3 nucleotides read TGTGCCAGCAGCTTAGCGGGACAGGGGGACTATGGCTACACCTTC.

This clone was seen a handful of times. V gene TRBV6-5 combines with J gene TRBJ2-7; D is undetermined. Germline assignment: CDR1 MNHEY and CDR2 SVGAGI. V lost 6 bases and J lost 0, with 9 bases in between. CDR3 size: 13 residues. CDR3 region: CASRRDGSYEQYF. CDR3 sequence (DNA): TGTGCCAGCAGGCGAGACGGCTCCTACGAGCAGTACTTC.

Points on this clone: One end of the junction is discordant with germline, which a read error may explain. Here the CDR3 DNA reads TGCGGCGTTGAAGATCGGGCGAACATGGCCCACGAGCAGTACTTC. It is translated as CGVEDRANMAHEQYF. V usage is TRBV29-1 and J usage is TRBJ2-7; no clear D. CDR3 length: 15 amino acids. Germline V CDR1 and CDR2: SQVTM, ANQGSEA.

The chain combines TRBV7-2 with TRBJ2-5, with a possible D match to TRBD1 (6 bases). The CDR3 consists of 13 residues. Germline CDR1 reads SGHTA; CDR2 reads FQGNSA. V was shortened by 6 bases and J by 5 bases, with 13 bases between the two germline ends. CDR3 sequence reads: CASRTTGTETQYF. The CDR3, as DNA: TGTGCCAGCAGGACTACAGGGACGGAGACCCAGTACTTC. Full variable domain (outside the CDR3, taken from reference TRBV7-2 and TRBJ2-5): GAGVSQSPSNKVTEKGKDVELRCDPISGHTALYWYRQSLGQGLEFLIYFQGNSAPDKSGLPSDRFSAERTGGSVSTLTIQRTQQEDSAVYLCASRTTGTETQYFGPGTRLLVL.

The CDR3 DNA reads as TGTGCCAGCACCCTCGCAGGACTTGGAGGCACAGATACGCAGTATTTT. Residues: CASTLAGLGGTDTQYF. The chain joins TRBV7-2 to TRBJ2-3, with D maybe TRBD2 (5 bases). Germline V gene sequence: CDR1 SGHTA, CDR2 FQGNSA. V was cut by 7 bases and J by 1 base, with 18 bases left in between. This CDR3 is 16 amino acids long.

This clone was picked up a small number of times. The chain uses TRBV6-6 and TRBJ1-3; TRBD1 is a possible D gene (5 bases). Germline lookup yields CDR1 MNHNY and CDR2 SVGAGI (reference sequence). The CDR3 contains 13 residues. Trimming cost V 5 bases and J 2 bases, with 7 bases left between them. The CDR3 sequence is CASSQGTGNTIYF. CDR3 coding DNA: TGTGCCAGCAGTCAGGGTACTGGAAACACCATATATTTT.

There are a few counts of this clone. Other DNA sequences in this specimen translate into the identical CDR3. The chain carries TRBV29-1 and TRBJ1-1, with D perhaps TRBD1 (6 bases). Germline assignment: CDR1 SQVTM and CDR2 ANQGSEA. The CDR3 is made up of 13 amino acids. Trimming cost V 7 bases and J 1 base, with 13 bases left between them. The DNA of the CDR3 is TGCAGCGCCTGGGGGCAGGGGAACACTGAAGCTTTCTTT. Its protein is CSAWGQGNTEAFF.

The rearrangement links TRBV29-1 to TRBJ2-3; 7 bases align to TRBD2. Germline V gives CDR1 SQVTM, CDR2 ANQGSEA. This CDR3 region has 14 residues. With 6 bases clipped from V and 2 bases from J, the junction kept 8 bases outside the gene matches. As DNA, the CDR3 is TGCAGCGTCTTCGTCCGGGGGGACACAGATACGCAGTATTTT. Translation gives CSVFVRGDTDTQYF.

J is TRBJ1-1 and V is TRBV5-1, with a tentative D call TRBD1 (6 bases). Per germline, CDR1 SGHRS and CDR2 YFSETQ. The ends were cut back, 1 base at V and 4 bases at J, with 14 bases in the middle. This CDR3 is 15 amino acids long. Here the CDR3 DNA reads TGCGCCAGCAGCTTGAGCCCCGGACAGTTCACTGAAGCTTTCTTT. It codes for CASSLSPGQFTEAFF.

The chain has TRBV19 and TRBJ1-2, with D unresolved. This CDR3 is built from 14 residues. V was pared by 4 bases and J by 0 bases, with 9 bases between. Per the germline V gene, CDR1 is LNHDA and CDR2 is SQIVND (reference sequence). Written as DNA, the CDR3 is TGTGCCAGTAGTACGCTGATTTCTAACTATGGCTACACCTTC. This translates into CASSTLISNYGYTF.

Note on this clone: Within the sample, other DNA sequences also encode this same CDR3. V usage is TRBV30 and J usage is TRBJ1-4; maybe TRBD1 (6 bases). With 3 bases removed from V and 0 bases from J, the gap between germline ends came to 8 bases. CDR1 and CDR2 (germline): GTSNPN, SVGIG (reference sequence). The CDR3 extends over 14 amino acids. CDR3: CAWRGGATNEKLFF. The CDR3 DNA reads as TGTGCCTGGAGAGGGGGGGCAACTAATGAAAAACTGTTTTTT.

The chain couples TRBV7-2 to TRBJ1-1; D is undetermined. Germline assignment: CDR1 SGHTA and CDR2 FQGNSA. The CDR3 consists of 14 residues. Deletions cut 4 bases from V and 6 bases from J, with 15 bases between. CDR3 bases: TGTGCCAGCAGCTCAATAGGGTCTGATGCTGAAGCTTTCTTT. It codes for CASSSIGSDAEAFF.

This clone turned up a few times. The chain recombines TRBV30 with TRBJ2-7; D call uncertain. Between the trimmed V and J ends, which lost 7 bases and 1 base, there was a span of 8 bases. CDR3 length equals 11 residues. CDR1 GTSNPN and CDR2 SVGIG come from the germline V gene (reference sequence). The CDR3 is CASSGSYEQYF. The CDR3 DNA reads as TGTGCCTCCTCAGGTTCCTACGAGCAGTACTTC.

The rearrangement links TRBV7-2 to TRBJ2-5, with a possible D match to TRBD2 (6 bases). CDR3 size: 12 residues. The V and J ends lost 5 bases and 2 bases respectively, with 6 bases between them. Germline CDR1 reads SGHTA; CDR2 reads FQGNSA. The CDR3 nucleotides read TGTGCCAGCAGCGGGACTCAAGAGACCCAGTACTTC. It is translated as CASSGTQETQYF. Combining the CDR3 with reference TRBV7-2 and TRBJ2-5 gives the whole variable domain GAGVSQSPSNKVTEKGKDVELRCDPISGHTALYWYRQSLGQGLEFLIYFQGNSAPDKSGLPSDRFSAERTGGSVSTLTIQRTQQEDSAVYLCASSGTQETQYFGPGTRLLVL.

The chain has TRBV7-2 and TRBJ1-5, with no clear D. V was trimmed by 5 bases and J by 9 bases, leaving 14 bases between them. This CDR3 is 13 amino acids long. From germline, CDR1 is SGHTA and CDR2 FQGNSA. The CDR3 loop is CASSPMSRWPQHF. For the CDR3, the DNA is TGTGCCAGCAGCCCGATGTCCCGGTGGCCCCAGCATTTT.

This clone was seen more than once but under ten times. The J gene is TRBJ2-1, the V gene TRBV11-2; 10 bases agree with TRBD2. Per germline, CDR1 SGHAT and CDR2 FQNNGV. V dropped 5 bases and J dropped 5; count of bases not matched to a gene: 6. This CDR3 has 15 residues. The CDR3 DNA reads TGTGCCAGCAGCCTCGTAGCGGGGGGTCACAATGAGCAGTTCTTC. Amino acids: CASSLVAGGHNEQFF.

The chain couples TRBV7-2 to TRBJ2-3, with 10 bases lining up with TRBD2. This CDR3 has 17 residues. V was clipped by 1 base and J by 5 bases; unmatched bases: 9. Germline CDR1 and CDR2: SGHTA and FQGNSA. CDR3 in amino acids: CASSLVGSGGGRDTQYF. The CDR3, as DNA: TGTGCCAGCAGCTTAGTGGGCAGCGGGGGGGGAAGAGATACGCAGTATTTT.

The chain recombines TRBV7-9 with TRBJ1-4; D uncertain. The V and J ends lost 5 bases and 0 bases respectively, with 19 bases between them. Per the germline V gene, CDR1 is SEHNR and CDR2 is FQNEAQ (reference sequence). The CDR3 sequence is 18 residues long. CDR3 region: CASSLPHGRDPTNEKLFF. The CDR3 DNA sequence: TGTGCCAGCAGCCTCCCCCACGGCCGAGACCCAACTAATGAAAAACTGTTTTTT.

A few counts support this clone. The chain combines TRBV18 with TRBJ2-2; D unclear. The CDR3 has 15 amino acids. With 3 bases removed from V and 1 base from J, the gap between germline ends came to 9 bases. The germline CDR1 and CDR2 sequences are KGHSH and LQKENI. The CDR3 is CASSPLEGNTGELFF. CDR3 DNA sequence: TGTGCCAGCTCACCTTTGGAAGGGAACACCGGGGAGCTGTTTTTT.

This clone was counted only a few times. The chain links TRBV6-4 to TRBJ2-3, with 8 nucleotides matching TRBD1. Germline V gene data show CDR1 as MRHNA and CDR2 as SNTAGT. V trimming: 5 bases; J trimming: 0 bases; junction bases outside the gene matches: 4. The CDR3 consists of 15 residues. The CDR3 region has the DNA TGTGCCAGCAGTTCCGGGACAGGTAGCACAGATACGCAGTATTTT. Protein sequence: CASSSGTGSTDTQYF.

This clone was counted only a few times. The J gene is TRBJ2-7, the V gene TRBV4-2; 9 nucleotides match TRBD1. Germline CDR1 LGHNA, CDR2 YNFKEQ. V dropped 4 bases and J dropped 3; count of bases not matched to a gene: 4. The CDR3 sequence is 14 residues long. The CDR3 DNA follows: TGTGCCAGCAGCCCCCGGGACAGGGACTACGAGCAGTACTTC. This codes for CASSPRDRDYEQYF.

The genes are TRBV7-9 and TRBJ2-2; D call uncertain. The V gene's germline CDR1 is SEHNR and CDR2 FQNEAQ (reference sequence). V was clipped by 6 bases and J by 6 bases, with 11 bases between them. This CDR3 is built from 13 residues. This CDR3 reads CASSRSASGELFF. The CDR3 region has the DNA TGTGCCAGCAGTCGTTCCGCTTCCGGGGAGCTGTTTTTT.

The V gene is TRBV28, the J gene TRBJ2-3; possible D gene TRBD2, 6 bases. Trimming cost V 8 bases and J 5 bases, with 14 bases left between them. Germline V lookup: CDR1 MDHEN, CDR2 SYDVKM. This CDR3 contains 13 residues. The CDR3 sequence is CASLVGGEDTQYF. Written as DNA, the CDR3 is TGTGCCAGCTTAGTGGGAGGAGAAGATACGCAGTATTTT. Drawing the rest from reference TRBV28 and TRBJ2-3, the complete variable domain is DVKVTQSSRYLVKRTGEKVFLECVQDMDHENMFWYRQDPGLGLRLIYFSYDVKMKEKGDIPEGYSVSREKKERFSLILESASTNQTSMYLCASLVGGEDTQYFGPGTRLTVL.

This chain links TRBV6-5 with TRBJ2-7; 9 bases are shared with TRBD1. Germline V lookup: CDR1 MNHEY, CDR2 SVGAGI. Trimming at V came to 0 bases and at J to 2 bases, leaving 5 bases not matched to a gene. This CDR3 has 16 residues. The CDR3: CASSYSGQGSTYEQYF. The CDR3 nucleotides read TGTGCCAGCAGTTACTCGGGACAGGGATCCACCTACGAGCAGTACTTC.

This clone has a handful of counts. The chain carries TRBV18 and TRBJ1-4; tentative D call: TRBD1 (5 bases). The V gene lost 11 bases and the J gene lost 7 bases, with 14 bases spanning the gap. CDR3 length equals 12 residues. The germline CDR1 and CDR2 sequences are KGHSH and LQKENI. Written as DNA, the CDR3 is TGTGCCTCGGAAGGGGACGGTGAAAAACTGTTTTTT. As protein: CASEGDGEKLFF.